One sample yielded the 21 T cell receptor beta chains listed below, sequenced in a study of blood T cell repertoires in COVID-19. Assay: immunoSEQ multiplex PCR; the TCRdb copy retains only in-frame clones and omits some. This sample has about 52,000 clones, with 85% to 90% found just once. The sequencing input was peripheral blood. These receptors were collected from an elderly man with active or convalescent COVID-19.

The chain couples TRBV19 to TRBJ1-4; D is ambiguous. The CDR3 length is 12 residues. V was trimmed by 7 bases and J by 3 bases, leaving 6 bases between them. CDR1 is LNHDA and CDR2 is SQIVND in the germline V gene (reference sequence). The CDR3 spells CASMRSNEKLFF. For the CDR3, the DNA is TGTGCCAGTATGAGGTCTAATGAAAAACTGTTTTTT.

The V gene is TRBV19, the J gene TRBJ2-5, with D maybe TRBD2 (6 bases). This CDR3 has 13 residues. With 6 bases removed from V and 5 bases from J, the gap between germline ends came to 13 bases. Germline CDR1 LNHDA, CDR2 SQIVND (reference sequence). The CDR3 DNA reads TGTGCCAGTAGCCGGACACGGGAGGAGACCCAGTACTTC. As protein: CASSRTREETQYF. The variable domain in full, completed from reference TRBV19 and TRBJ2-5, reads DGGITQSPKYLFRKEGQNVTLSCEQNLNHDAMYWYRQDPGQGLRLIYYSQIVNDFQKGDIAEGYSVSREKKESFPLTVTSAQKNPTAFYLCASSRTREETQYFGPGTRLLVL.

The rearrangement joins TRBV5-5 to TRBJ1-6; possible D gene TRBD1, 6 bases. The V and J ends lost 4 bases and 3 bases respectively, with 8 bases between them. Germline lookup yields CDR1 SGHKS and CDR2 YYEKEE (reference sequence). This CDR3 has 14 residues. In nucleotides, the CDR3 is TGTGCCAGCAGCCGACAGGTCTATAATTCACCCCTCCACTTT. Protein product: CASSRQVYNSPLHF.

This chain links TRBV12-3 or TRBV12-4 with TRBJ2-5; no clear D gene. V shed 2 bases and J shed 2 bases, with 6 bases lying between them. CDR3 length equals 13 residues. The CDR3 DNA is TGTGCCAGCAGTTTAAACAGACAAGAGACCCAGTACTTC. It yields the protein CASSLNRQETQYF.

The V gene is TRBV2, the J gene TRBJ2-1, with D maybe TRBD2 (5 bases). Deletions cut 2 bases from V and 9 bases from J, with 8 bases between. The CDR3 is 12 amino acids. Germline V gives CDR1 SNHLY, CDR2 FYNNEI. CDR3 in amino acids: CASSESGFEQFF. The CDR3, as DNA: TGTGCCAGCAGTGAATCGGGGTTTGAGCAGTTCTTC.

The V call is TRBV4-3, the J call TRBJ2-7; 8 positions match TRBD2. J gave up 6 bases and V 0 bases, and 4 bases lay outside the gene matches. The CDR3 extends over 14 amino acids. Germline V lookup: CDR1 LGHNA, CDR2 YSLEER. The CDR3 spells CASSQDWSGGEQYF. The CDR3 DNA reads TGCGCCAGCAGCCAAGATTGGAGCGGGGGCGAGCAGTACTTC.

V usage is TRBV5-4 and J usage is TRBJ1-2, with D perhaps matching TRBD1 (6 bases). The V end was cut by 4 bases, the J end by 1 base, with 14 bases between. Germline V gene lookup returns CDR1 SGHNT and CDR2 YYREEE (reference sequence). This CDR3 has 15 residues. CDR3 DNA: TGTGCCAGCAGCATCTACAGGGAACTTAACTATGGCTACACCTTC. Translated, it gives CASSIYRELNYGYTF.

The rearrangement uses TRBV5-8 and TRBJ2-5; a possible D gene is TRBD2 (7 bases). This CDR3 contains 15 residues. Trimming stripped 4 bases from V and 5 bases from J, with 18 bases between. Germline CDR1 and CDR2: SGHTS and YDEGEE. The CDR3 is CASSLRRGLIETQYF. Written as DNA, the CDR3 is TGTGCCAGCAGCCTGAGGCGGGGGCTCATTGAGACCCAGTACTTC.

This chain joins TRBV28 and TRBJ1-5; D remains ambiguous. The V end lost 7 bases, the J end lost 1 base, and 5 bases lay between the germline ends. From germline, CDR1 is MDHEN and CDR2 SYDVKM. The CDR3 runs to 12 residues. This chain's CDR3 is CASKSSNQPQHF. The CDR3 bases are TGTGCCAGCAAGAGCAGCAATCAGCCCCAGCATTTT.

A note on this clone: Different DNA sequences within this sample yield the same CDR3. The chain has TRBV9 and TRBJ1-3; 9 bases are a match to TRBD1. V lost 0 bases and J lost 4; bases outside the gene matches: 2. CDR3 size: 15 residues. Germline V gene lookup returns CDR1 SGDLS and CDR2 YYNGEE. CDR3 sequence: CASSVGTGAGNTIYF. In DNA, the CDR3 is TGTGCCAGCAGCGTAGGGACAGGGGCAGGAAACACCATATATTTT.

This chain connects TRBV19 to TRBJ1-5; D not resolved. Germline V gene data show CDR1 as LNHDA and CDR2 as SQIVND (reference sequence). The V end lost 3 bases, the J end lost 5 bases, and 11 bases lay between the germline ends. CDR3 length equals 14 residues. DNA for the CDR3: TGTGCCAGTAGTATTCCGGGGAGAGATCAGCCCCAGCATTTT. It codes for CASSIPGRDQPQHF.

The chain links TRBV6-6 to TRBJ2-7, with D possibly matching TRBD1 (5 bases). V dropped 2 bases and J dropped 3 bases, with 14 bases sitting between them. The CDR3 spans 15 residues. From germline, CDR1 is MNHNY and CDR2 SVGAGI (reference sequence). CDR3 in amino acids: CASSYNPDSGYEQYF. The CDR3 DNA follows: TGTGCCAGCAGTTACAACCCCGACAGTGGCTACGAGCAGTACTTC.

The rearrangement joins TRBV28 to TRBJ1-2, with 10 bases lining up with TRBD1. The CDR3 consists of 16 residues. Trimming at V came to 2 bases and at J to 8 bases, leaving 11 bases not matched to a gene. The V gene's germline CDR1 is MDHEN and CDR2 SYDVKM. The DNA for the CDR3 is TGTGCCAGCAGTTTAGCCGGACAGGGGGAAACTCGGGGCTACACCTTC. Translating it yields CASSLAGQGETRGYTF.

The chain links TRBV25-1 to TRBJ2-5, with unresolved D. The CDR3 is made up of 11 amino acids. Per the germline V gene, CDR1 is MGHDK and CDR2 is SYGVNS. The germline V and J ends were trimmed by 4 bases and 2 bases, with 2 bases remaining between them. The DNA of the CDR3 is TGTGCCAGCAGTGCTCAAGAGACCCAGTACTTC. Translating gives CASSAQETQYF.

The chain is built from TRBV29-1 and TRBJ2-3; possibly TRBD2 for D (6 bases). CDR1 and CDR2 (germline): SQVTM, ANQGSEA. The CDR3 contains 14 residues. With 2 bases removed from V and 4 bases from J, the gap between germline ends came to 13 bases. The CDR3 sequence is CSVEWHSGADTQYF. In nucleotides, the CDR3 is TGCAGCGTTGAATGGCATTCGGGGGCAGATACGCAGTATTTT.

A remark on this clone: The junction and the germline gene differ at one end; a read error may be behind it. The chain couples TRBV2 to TRBJ2-2; the D is unclear. Germline V gives CDR1 SNHLY, CDR2 FYNNEI. The CDR3 sequence is 16 residues long. Written as DNA, the CDR3 is TGTGCCAGCAGTGAATTACCTAGTCCGAAAACCGGGGAGCTGTTTTTT. Protein sequence: CASSELPSPKTGELFF.

The chain carries TRBV29-1 and TRBJ2-3; 11 positions match TRBD1. Germline loops: CDR1 SQVTM, CDR2 ANQGSEA. Unmatched junction bases numbered 6, after V lost 7 bases and J lost 9 bases. The CDR3 sequence is 12 residues long. The CDR3 spells CSAGQGAQTQYF. In DNA form, the CDR3 reads TGCAGCGCCGGACAGGGGGCCCAGACGCAGTATTTT.

A few counts support this clone. The rearrangement links TRBV18 to TRBJ1-5, with 7 bases lining up with TRBD1. CDR1 is KGHSH, CDR2 LQKENI, per germline. V shed 0 bases and J 4 bases; nucleotides not matched to a gene: 3. This CDR3 is built from 15 residues. CDR3 loop: CASSPPGQLNQPQHF. DNA for the CDR3: TGTGCCAGCTCACCACCGGGACAGCTGAATCAGCCCCAGCATTTT.

V and J are TRBV19 and TRBJ2-1; possible D gene TRBD1, 6 bases. From germline, CDR1 is LNHDA and CDR2 SQIVND (reference sequence). The CDR3 has 13 amino acids. The CDR3 sequence is CTGGGLLSNEQFF. CDR3 nucleotides: TGTACTGGGGGCGGACTCCTCAGCAATGAGCAGTTCTTC. The variable domain in full, with the rest retrieved from reference TRBV19 and TRBJ2-1, is DGGITQSPKYLFRKEGQNVTLSCEQNLNHDAMYWYRQDPGQGLRLIYYSQIVNDFQKGDIAEGYSVSREKKESFPLTVTSAQKNPTAFYLCTGGGLLSNEQFFGPGTRLTVL.

The gene calls are TRBV18 and TRBJ1-4, with TRBD1 identical over 8 bases. CDR3 length: 16 amino acids. Unmatched junction bases numbered 3, after V lost 3 bases and J lost 0 bases. CDR1 is KGHSH and CDR2 is LQKENI in the germline V gene. CDR3 bases: TGTGCCAGCTCACCCGGACAGGGTGCAACTAATGAAAAACTGTTTTTT. Amino acids: CASSPGQGATNEKLFF.

This chain uses TRBV29-1 with TRBJ2-3, with D tentatively TRBD1 (6 bases). The CDR3 spans 12 residues. The germline V gene has CDR1 SQVTM and CDR2 ANQGSEA. Trimming took 8 bases from V and 5 from J, leaving 14 bases between them. CDR3 nucleotides: TGCAGCCTGAGACCAGGGGTAGATACGCAGTATTTT. It specifies CSLRPGVDTQYF.